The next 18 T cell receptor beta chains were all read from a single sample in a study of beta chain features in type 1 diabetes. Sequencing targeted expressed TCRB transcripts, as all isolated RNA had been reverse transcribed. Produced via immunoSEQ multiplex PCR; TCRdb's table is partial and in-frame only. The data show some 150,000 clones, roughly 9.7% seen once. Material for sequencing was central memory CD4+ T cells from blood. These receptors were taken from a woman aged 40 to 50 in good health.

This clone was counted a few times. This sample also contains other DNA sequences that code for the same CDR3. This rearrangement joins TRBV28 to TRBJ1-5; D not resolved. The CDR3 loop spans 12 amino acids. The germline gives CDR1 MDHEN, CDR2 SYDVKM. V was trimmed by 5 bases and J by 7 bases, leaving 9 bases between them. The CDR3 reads CASSAGSQPQHF. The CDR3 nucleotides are TGTGCCAGCAGTGCAGGAAGCCAGCCCCAGCATTTT. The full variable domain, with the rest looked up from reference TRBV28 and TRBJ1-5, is DVKVTQSSRYLVKRTGEKVFLECVQDMDHENMFWYRQDPGLGLRLIYFSYDVKMKEKGDIPEGYSVSREKKERFSLILESASTNQTSMYLCASSAGSQPQHFGDGTRLSIL.

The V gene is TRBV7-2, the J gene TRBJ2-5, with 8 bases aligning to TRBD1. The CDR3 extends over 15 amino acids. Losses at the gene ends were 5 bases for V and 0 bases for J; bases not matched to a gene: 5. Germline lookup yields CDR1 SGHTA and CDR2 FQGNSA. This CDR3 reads CASSPGGGNQETQYF. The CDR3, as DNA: TGTGCCAGCAGCCCAGGGGGCGGGAACCAAGAGACCCAGTACTTC.

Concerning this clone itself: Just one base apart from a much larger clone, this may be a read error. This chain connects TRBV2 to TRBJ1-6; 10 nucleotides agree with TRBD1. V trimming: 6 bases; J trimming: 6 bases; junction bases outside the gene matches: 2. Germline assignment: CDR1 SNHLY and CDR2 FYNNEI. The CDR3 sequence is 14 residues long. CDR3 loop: CASSRDRGNSPLHF. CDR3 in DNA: TGTGCCAGCAGCCGGGACAGGGGTAATTCACCCCTCCACTTT.

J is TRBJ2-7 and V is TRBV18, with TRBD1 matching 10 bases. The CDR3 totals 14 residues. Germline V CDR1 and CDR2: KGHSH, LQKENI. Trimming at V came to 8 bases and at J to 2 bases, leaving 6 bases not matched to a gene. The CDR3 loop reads CASTQGQGPYEQYF. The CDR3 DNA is TGTGCCAGCACCCAGGGACAGGGGCCCTACGAGCAGTACTTC.

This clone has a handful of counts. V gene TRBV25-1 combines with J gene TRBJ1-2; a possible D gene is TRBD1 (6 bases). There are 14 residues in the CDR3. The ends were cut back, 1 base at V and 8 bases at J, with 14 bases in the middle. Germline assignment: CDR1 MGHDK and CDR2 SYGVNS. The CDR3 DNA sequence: TGTGCCAGCAGTGAATTAGGGGGGGAGGGAGGCTACACCTTC. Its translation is CASSELGGEGGYTF.

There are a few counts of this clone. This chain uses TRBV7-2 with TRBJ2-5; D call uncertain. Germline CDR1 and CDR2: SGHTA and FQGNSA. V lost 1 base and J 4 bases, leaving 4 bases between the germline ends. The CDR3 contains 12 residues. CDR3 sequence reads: CASSLVLETQYF. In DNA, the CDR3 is TGTGCCAGCAGCTTAGTCCTAGAGACCCAGTACTTC. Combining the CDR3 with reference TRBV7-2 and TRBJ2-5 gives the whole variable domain GAGVSQSPSNKVTEKGKDVELRCDPISGHTALYWYRQSLGQGLEFLIYFQGNSAPDKSGLPSDRFSAERTGGSVSTLTIQRTQQEDSAVYLCASSLVLETQYFGPGTRLLVL.

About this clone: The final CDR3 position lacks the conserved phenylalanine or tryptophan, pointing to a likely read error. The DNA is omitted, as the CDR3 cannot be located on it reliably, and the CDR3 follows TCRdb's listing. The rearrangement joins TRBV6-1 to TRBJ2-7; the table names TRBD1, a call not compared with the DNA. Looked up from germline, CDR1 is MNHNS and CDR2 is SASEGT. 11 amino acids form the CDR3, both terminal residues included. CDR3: CASSGQEVSVL.

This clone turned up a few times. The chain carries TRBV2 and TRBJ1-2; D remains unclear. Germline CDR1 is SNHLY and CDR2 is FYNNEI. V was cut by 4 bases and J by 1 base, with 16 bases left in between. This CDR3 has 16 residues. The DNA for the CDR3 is TGTGCCAGCAGTGCCTCGAAAGGACTTGATAACTATGGCTACACCTTC. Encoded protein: CASSASKGLDNYGYTF.

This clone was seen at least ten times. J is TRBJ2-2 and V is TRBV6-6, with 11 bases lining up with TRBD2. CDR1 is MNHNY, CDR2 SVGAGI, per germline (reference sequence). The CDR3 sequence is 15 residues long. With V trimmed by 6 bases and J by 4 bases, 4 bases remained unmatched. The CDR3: CASSLLAGATGELFF. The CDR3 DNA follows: TGTGCCAGCAGCCTACTAGCGGGGGCCACCGGGGAGCTGTTTTTT.

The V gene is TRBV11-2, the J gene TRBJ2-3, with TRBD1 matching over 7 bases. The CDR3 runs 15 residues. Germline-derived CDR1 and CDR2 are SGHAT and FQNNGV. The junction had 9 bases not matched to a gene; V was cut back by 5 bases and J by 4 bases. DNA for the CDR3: TGTGCCAGCAGCCTGAACAGGGGTTTGGCAGATACGCAGTATTTT. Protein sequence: CASSLNRGLADTQYF.

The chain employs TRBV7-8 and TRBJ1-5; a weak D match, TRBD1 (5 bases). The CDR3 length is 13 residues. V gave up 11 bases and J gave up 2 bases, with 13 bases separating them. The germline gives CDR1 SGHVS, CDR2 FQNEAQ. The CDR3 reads CAGARAGNQPQHF. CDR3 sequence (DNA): TGTGCCGGGGCCAGGGCTGGCAATCAGCCCCAGCATTTT.

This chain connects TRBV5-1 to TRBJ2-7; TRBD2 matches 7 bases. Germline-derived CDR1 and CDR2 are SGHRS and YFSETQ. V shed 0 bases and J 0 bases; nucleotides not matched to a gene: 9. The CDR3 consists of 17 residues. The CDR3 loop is CASSLVAGGTYSYEQYF. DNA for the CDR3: TGCGCCAGCAGCTTGGTTGCCGGGGGGACCTACTCCTACGAGCAGTACTTC.

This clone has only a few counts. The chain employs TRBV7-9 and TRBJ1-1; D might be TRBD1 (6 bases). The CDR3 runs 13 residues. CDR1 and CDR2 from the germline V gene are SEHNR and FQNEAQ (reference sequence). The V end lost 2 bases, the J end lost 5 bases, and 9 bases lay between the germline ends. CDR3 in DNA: TGTGCCAGCAGCTTAAGTAGGGGGACTGAAGCTTTCTTT. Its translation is CASSLSRGTEAFF.

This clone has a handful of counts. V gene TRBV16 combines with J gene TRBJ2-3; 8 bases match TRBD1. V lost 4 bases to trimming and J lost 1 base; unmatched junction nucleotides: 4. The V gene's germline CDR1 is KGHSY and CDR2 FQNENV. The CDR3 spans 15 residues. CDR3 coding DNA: TGTGCCAGCAGCCTCGGACAGGGAGGCACAGATACGCAGTATTTT. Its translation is CASSLGQGGTDTQYF.

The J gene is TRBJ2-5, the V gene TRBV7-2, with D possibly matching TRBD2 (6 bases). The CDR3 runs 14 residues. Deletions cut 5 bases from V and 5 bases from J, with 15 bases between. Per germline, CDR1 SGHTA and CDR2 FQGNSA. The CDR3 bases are TGTGCCAGCAGCCTGGGCGGGATGGCGGAGACCCAGTACTTC. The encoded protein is CASSLGGMAETQYF. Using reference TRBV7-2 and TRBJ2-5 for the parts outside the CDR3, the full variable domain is GAGVSQSPSNKVTEKGKDVELRCDPISGHTALYWYRQSLGQGLEFLIYFQGNSAPDKSGLPSDRFSAERTGGSVSTLTIQRTQQEDSAVYLCASSLGGMAETQYFGPGTRLLVL.

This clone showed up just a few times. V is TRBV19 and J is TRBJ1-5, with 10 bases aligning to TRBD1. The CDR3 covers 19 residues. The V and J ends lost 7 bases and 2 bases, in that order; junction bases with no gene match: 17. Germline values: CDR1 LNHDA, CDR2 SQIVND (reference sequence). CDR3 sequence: CASTKRGSTGGLGNQPQHF. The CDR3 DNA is TGTGCCAGTACCAAAAGAGGGTCGACAGGGGGCTTAGGCAATCAGCCCCAGCATTTT.

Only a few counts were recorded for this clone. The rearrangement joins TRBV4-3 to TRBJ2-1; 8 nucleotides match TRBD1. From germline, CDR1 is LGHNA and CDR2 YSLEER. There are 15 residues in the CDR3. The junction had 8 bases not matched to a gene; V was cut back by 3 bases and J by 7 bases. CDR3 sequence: CASSQIAQGANEQFF. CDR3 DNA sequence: TGCGCCAGCAGCCAGATCGCTCAGGGGGCGAATGAGCAGTTCTTC.

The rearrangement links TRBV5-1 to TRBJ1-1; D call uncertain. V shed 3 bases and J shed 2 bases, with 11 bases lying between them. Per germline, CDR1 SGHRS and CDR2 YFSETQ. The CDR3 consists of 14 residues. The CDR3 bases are TGCGCCAGCAGCTCGATATACAGAAACACTGAAGCTTTCTTT. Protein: CASSSIYRNTEAFF.